The 20 T cell receptor beta chains in this list originate from one sample, sequenced in a study of blood T cell repertoires in COVID-19. TCRdb's copy holds only in-frame clones and misses some; the assay was immunoSEQ multiplex PCR. The data show some 530,000 clones, with roughly 85% seen just once and approximately 3.2% held by the top ten. Sample: peripheral blood. All receptors come from a human donor in a cohort sampled during active COVID-19.

The chain recombines TRBV5-1 with TRBJ2-5, with D possibly being TRBD1 (5 bases). Trimming removed 2 bases at V and 1 base at J, with 9 bases between. This CDR3 is built from 14 residues. Germline V lookup: CDR1 SGHRS, CDR2 YFSETQ. The CDR3 loop reads CASSLSQGQETQYF. CDR3 coding DNA: TGCGCCAGCAGCTTAAGTCAGGGCCAAGAGACCCAGTACTTC. The full variable domain, completed using reference TRBV5-1 and TRBJ2-5, is KAGVTQTPRYLIKTRGQQVTLSCSPISGHRSVSWYQQTPGQGLQFLFEYFSETQRNKGNFPGRFSGRQFSNSRSEMNVSTLELGDSALYLCASSLSQGQETQYFGPGTRLLVL.

The chain joins TRBV5-1 to TRBJ2-7; TRBD2 aligns across 12 bases. This CDR3 region has 15 residues. The J segment lost 6 bases and the V segment lost 0 bases, leaving 4 bases of the junction unmatched. Germline CDR1 and CDR2: SGHRS and YFSETQ. The CDR3 here is CASSLGLAGAVEQYF. As DNA, the CDR3 is TGCGCCAGCAGCTTGGGACTAGCGGGAGCGGTCGAGCAGTACTTC.

This clone was seen only once. The chain recombines TRBV30 with TRBJ2-3; tentatively, D is TRBD2 (6 bases). This CDR3 has 15 amino acids. The V and J ends lost 0 bases and 4 bases respectively, with 14 bases between them. The germline CDR1 and CDR2 sequences are GTSNPN and SVGIG (reference sequence). CDR3 residues: CAWSVRRGNADTQYF. As DNA, the CDR3 is TGTGCCTGGAGTGTACGGAGGGGTAACGCAGATACGCAGTATTTT.

The genes are TRBV7-6 and TRBJ2-3; maybe TRBD1 (6 bases). The germline V gene has CDR1 SGHVS and CDR2 FNYEAQ. Between the trimmed V and J ends, which lost 5 bases and 3 bases, there was a span of 21 bases. The CDR3 extends over 17 amino acids. CDR3 residues: CASSPLFGGEGTDTQYF. The CDR3 region has the DNA TGTGCCAGCAGCCCTCTCTTTGGGGGCGAGGGAACAGATACGCAGTATTTT.

The chain is built from TRBV11-3 and TRBJ2-1; 7 bases fit TRBD1. The germline gives CDR1 SGHNT, CDR2 YENEEA. The V segment lost 5 bases and the J segment 7 bases; nucleotides outside the gene matches: 8. This CDR3 contains 14 residues. The CDR3 DNA reads as TGTGCCAGCAGCCCAGGGGGTTCGGAGAATGAGCAGTTCTTC. Its protein product is CASSPGGSENEQFF.

The genes are TRBV7-2 and TRBJ1-6, with 7 bases matching TRBD1. The CDR3 length is 15 residues. With V trimmed by 2 bases and J by 7 bases, 5 bases remained unmatched. Germline V gene data show CDR1 as SGHTA and CDR2 as FQGNSA. CDR3 nucleotide sequence: TGTGCCAGCAGCTTACCCTGGGGACAGAATTCACCCCTCCACTTT. Translated: CASSLPWGQNSPLHF. Filled out from reference TRBV7-2 and TRBJ1-6, the complete variable domain reads GAGVSQSPSNKVTEKGKDVELRCDPISGHTALYWYRQSLGQGLEFLIYFQGNSAPDKSGLPSDRFSAERTGGSVSTLTIQRTQQEDSAVYLCASSLPWGQNSPLHFGNGTRLTVT.

V and J are TRBV18 and TRBJ2-7; 11 bases are a match to TRBD2. Looked up from germline, CDR1 is KGHSH and CDR2 is LQKENI. This CDR3 contains 14 residues. V lost 6 bases to trimming and J lost 2 bases; unmatched junction nucleotides: 3. In nucleotides, the CDR3 is TGTGCCAGCTCCCTAGCGGGAGGAACCTACGAGCAGTACTTC. Encoded protein: CASSLAGGTYEQYF.

The chain is built from TRBV7-2 and TRBJ1-1, with D hard to call. This CDR3 has 15 residues. The V end was cut by 1 base, the J end by 5 bases, with 14 bases between. Looked up from germline, CDR1 is SGHTA and CDR2 is FQGNSA. The CDR3, as DNA: TGTGCCAGCAGCTTAGACACCGGGTACGGGACTGAAGCTTTCTTT. Its protein product is CASSLDTGYGTEAFF.

The rearrangement joins TRBV10-3 to TRBJ2-7; perhaps TRBD2 as D (6 bases). Germline V gene sequence: CDR1 ENHRY, CDR2 SYGVKD. The CDR3 sequence is 13 residues long. Trimming pared 7 bases from V and 2 bases from J, leaving 12 bases between. CDR3: CAINGGTTYEQYF. In nucleotides, the CDR3 is TGTGCCATCAACGGAGGGACGACCTACGAGCAGTACTTC.

The chain combines TRBV11-1 with TRBJ1-2; D unclear. This CDR3 is 13 amino acids long. The V end lost 1 base, the J end lost 6 bases, and 9 bases lay between the germline ends. From germline, CDR1 is SGHAT and CDR2 FQDESV (reference sequence). CDR3 amino acids: CASSLDFSDGYTF. The DNA for the CDR3 is TGTGCCAGCAGCTTAGACTTCTCCGATGGCTACACCTTC.

The chain links TRBV29-1 to TRBJ2-7; 8 bases are shared with TRBD1. The CDR3 has 15 amino acids. From germline, CDR1 is SQVTM and CDR2 ANQGSEA. Losses at the gene ends were 0 bases for V and 4 bases for J; bases not matched to a gene: 8. The DNA of the CDR3 is TGCAGCGTTGAAGATCCGCAGACAGGGGAATACGAGCAGTACTTC. Translation: CSVEDPQTGEYEQYF.

This chain links TRBV14 with TRBJ2-7, with D maybe TRBD1 (7 bases). The germline gives CDR1 SGHDN, CDR2 FVKESK. The CDR3 length is 16 residues. Trimming shortened V by 0 bases and J by 2 bases, and 14 bases separated the two germline ends. The CDR3 loop is CASSQDSQGGTYEQYF. DNA of the CDR3: TGTGCCAGCAGCCAAGATAGCCAGGGGGGAACCTACGAGCAGTACTTC.

The chain is built from TRBV6-5 and TRBJ2-7, with D maybe TRBD1 (5 bases). CDR3 length equals 12 residues. Trimming removed 8 bases from V and 4 bases from J, with 12 bases in between. Per the germline V gene, CDR1 is MNHEY and CDR2 is SVGAGI. Here the CDR3 reads CASRTSGYEQYF. The CDR3 bases are TGTGCCAGCCGTACCTCAGGGTACGAGCAGTACTTC.

This rearrangement joins TRBV4-2 to TRBJ2-7; 9 bases match TRBD1. V trimming: 4 bases; J trimming: 0 bases; junction bases outside the gene matches: 4. The CDR3 is 15 residues long. Germline CDR1 and CDR2: LGHNA and YNFKEQ. The CDR3 sequence: CASSRDRGNSYEQYF. The CDR3 coding sequence is TGTGCCAGCAGCCGCGACAGGGGGAACTCCTACGAGCAGTACTTC.

V is TRBV7-3 and J is TRBJ2-3, with 12 bases identical to TRBD2. V lost 5 bases, J lost 1 base, and 4 bases stayed unmatched. CDR3 length: 16 residues. Germline CDR1 and CDR2: SGHTA and FQGTGA. The CDR3 reads CASSPRLAGGTDTQYF. For the CDR3, the DNA is TGTGCCAGCAGCCCCCGACTAGCGGGAGGCACAGATACGCAGTATTTT.

The rearrangement joins TRBV5-1 to TRBJ2-3, with TRBD2 identical over 7 bases. CDR1 is SGHRS, CDR2 YFSETQ, per germline. This CDR3 contains 16 residues. Trimming took 3 bases from V and 4 from J; bases not matched to a gene: 11. CDR3 sequence: CASSWDGTMGADTQYF. CDR3 nucleotide sequence: TGCGCCAGCAGCTGGGACGGGACTATGGGCGCAGATACGCAGTATTTT.

The chain joins TRBV7-9 to TRBJ1-3; TRBD1 matches 10 bases. The germline gives CDR1 SEHNR, CDR2 FQNEAQ (reference sequence). The CDR3 has 15 amino acids. V dropped 5 bases and J dropped 4; count of bases not matched to a gene: 5. The CDR3 nucleotides read TGTGCCAGCAGCCCACGGACAGGGGGAGGAAACACCATATATTTT. This gives the protein CASSPRTGGGNTIYF.

The chain employs TRBV7-8 and TRBJ1-4; 10 nucleotides line up with TRBD1. The CDR3 is 16 amino acids. V was pared by 4 bases and J by 4 bases, with 6 bases of the junction left unmatched. Per the germline V gene, CDR1 is SGHVS and CDR2 is FQNEAQ. DNA for the CDR3: TGTGCCAGCAGCTCACGACAGGGGGCTGGTAATGAAAAACTGTTTTTT. It yields the protein CASSSRQGAGNEKLFF.

The V and J genes are TRBV14 and TRBJ1-1, with 8 bases lining up with TRBD1. The CDR3 sequence is 15 residues long. The V gene end was trimmed by 8 bases and the J gene end by 1 base; junction bases not matched to a gene: 9. CDR1 SGHDN and CDR2 FVKESK come from the germline V gene. CDR3 nucleotides: TGTGCCAGCCGGGGGGCCGGGACAGGGAACACTGAAGCTTTCTTT. Translation: CASRGAGTGNTEAFF.

The rearrangement uses TRBV3-1 (or the pseudogene TRBV3-2) and TRBJ1-1, with a possible D match to TRBD1 (6 bases). Germline assignment: CDR1 LGHDT and CDR2 YNNKEL (reference sequence). The ends were cut back, 1 base at V and 4 bases at J, with 10 bases in the middle. The CDR3 is 14 residues long. Here the CDR3 DNA reads TGTGCCAGCAGCCAAGCGGACAGACTCACTGAAGCTTTCTTT. Residues: CASSQADRLTEAFF.